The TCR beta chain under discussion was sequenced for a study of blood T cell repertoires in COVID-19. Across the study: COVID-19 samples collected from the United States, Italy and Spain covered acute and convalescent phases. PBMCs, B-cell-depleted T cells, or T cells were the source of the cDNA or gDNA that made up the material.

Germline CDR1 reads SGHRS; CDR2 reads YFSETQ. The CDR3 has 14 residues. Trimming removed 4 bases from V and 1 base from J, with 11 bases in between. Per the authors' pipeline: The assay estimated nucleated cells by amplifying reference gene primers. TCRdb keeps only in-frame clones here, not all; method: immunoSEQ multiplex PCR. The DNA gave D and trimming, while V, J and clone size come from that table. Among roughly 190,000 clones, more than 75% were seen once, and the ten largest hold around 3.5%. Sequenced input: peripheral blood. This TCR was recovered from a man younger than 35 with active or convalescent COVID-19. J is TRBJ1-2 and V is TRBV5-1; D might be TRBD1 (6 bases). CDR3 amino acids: CASSLLQGNYGYTF. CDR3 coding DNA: TGCGCCAGCAGCCTATTACAGGGTAACTATGGCTACACCTTC.